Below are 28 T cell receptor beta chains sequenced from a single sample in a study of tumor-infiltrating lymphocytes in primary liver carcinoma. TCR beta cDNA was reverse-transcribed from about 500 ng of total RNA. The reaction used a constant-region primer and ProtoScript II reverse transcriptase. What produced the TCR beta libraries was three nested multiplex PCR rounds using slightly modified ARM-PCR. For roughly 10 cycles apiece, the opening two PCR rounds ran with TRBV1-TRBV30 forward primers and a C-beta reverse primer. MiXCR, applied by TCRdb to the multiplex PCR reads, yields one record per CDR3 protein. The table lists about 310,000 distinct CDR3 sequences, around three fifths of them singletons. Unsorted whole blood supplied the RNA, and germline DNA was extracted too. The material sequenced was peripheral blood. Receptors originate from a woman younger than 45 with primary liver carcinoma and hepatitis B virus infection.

CDR3 amino acids: CASSLIPTYEQYF. DNA of the CDR3: TGTGCCAGCAGCCTGATCCCTACCTACGAGCAGTACTTC. The chain uses TRBV7-9 and TRBJ2-7; D is uncertain. The CDR3 covers 13 residues. The V end was cut by 5 bases, the J end by 2 bases, with 10 bases between. Germline loops: CDR1 SEHNR, CDR2 FQNEAQ (reference sequence).

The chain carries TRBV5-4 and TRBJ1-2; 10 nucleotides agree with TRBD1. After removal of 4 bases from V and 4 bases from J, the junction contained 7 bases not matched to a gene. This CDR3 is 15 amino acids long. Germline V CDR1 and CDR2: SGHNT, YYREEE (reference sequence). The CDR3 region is CASSTTGGGGYGYTF. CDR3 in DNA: TGTGCCAGCAGCACGACAGGGGGCGGTGGCTATGGCTACACCTTC.

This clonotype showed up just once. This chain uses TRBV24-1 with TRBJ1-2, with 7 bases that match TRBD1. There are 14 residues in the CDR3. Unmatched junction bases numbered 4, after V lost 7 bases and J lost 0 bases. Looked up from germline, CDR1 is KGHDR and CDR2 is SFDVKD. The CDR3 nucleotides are TGTGCCACCAGCAGGGGGACAGCTAACTATGGCTACACCTTC. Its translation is CATSRGTANYGYTF.

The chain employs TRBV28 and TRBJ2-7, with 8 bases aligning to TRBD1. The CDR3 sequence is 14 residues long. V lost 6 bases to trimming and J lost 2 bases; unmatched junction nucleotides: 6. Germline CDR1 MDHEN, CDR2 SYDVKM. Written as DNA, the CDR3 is TGTGCCAGCAGGGTGGGGACAGGACCCTACGAGCAGTACTTC. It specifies CASRVGTGPYEQYF.

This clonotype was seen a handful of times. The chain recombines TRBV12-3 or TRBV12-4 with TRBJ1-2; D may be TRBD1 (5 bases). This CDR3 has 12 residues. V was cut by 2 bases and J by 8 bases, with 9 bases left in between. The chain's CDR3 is CASSLRGRGYTF. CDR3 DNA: TGTGCCAGCAGTTTAAGGGGAAGGGGCTACACCTTC.

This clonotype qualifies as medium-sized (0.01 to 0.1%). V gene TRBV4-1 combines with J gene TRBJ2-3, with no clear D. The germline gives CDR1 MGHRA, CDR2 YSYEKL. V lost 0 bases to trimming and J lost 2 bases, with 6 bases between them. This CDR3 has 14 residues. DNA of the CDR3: TGCGCCAGCAGCCAAGATCGGAACACAGATACGCAGTATTTT. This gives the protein CASSQDRNTDTQYF.

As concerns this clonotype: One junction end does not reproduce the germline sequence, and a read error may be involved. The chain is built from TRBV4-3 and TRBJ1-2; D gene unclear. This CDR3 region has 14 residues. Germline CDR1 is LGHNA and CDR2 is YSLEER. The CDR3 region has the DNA TGCACCAGCAGCCAAGTGATCGAAGTTTCAGGCTACACCTTC. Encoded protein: CTSSQVIEVSGYTF.

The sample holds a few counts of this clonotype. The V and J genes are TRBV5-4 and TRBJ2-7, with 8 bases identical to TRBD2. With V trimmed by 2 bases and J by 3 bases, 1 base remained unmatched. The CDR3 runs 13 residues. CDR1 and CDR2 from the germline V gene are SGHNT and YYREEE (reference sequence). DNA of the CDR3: TGTGCCAGCAGCTTCAGCGGGGGCTACGAGCAGTACTTC. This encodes CASSFSGGYEQYF. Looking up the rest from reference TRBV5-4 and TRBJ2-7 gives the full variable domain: ETGVTQSPTHLIKTRGQQVTLRCSSQSGHNTVSWYQQALGQGPQFIFQYYREEENGRGNFPPRFSGLQFPNYSSELNVNALELDDSALYLCASSFSGGYEQYFGPGTRLTVT.

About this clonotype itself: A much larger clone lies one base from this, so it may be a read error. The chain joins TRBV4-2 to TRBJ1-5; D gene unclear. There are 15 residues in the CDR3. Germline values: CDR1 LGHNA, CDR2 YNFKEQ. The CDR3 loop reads CVSSQEKYSNQPQHF. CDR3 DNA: TGTGTCAGCAGCCAAGAGAAGTATAGCAATCAGCCCCAGCATTTT.

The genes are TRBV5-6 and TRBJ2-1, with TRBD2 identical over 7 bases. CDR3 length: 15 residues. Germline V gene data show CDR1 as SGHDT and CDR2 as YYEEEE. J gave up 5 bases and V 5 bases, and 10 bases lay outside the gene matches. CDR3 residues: CASSLGAGVNNEQFF. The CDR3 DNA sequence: TGTGCCAGCAGTCTCGGCGCGGGGGTTAACAATGAGCAGTTCTTC.

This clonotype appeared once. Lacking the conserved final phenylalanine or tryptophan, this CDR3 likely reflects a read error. CDR3 coding DNA: TGCGCCAGCAGCCAGGATAGCCAGGGAGATTCCACATATACGCAGTATTAT. Its translation: CASSQDSQGDSTYTQYY. This chain uses TRBV4-1 with TRBJ2-3; D could derive from TRBD1 or TRBD2 (5 bases each). This CDR3 spans 17 amino acids. Per the germline V gene, CDR1 is MGHRA and CDR2 is YSYEKL.

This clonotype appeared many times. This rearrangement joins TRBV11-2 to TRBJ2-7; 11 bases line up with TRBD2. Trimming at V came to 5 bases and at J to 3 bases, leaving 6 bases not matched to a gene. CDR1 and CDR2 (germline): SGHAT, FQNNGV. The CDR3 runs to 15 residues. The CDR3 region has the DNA TGTGCCAGCAGCCCCACTAGCGGGGGCCACTACGAGCAGTACTTC. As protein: CASSPTSGGHYEQYF.

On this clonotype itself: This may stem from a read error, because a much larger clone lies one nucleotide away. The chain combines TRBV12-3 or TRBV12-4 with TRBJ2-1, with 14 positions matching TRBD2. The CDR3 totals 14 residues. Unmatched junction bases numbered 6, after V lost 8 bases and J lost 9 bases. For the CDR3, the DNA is TGTGCCAGCGGTGGGACTAGCGGGAGCGTTGAGCAGTTCTTC. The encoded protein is CASGGTSGSVEQFF.

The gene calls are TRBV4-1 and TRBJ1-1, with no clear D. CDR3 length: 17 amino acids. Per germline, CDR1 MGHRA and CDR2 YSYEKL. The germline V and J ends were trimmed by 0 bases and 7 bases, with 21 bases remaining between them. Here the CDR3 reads CASSQDNLYVTTNEAFF. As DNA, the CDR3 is TGCGCCAGCAGCCAAGATAATCTTTACGTGACGACGAATGAAGCTTTCTTT.

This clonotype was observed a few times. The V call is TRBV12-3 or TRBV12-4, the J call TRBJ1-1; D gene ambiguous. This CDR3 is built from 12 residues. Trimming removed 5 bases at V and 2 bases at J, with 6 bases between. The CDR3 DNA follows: TGTGCCAGCAGTCACCTCAACACTGAAGCTTTCTTT. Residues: CASSHLNTEAFF.

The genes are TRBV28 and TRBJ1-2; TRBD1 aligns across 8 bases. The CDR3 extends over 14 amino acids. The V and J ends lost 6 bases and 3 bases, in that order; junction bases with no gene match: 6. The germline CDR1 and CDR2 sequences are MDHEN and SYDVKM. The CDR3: CASSLQQGDYGYTF. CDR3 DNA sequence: TGTGCCAGCAGCCTTCAACAGGGGGACTATGGCTACACCTTC.

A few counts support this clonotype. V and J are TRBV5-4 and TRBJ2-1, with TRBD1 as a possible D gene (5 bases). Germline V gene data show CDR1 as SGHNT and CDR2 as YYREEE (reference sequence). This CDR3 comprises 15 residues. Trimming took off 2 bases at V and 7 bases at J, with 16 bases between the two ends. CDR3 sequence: CASSFRQFLRNEQFF. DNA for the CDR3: TGTGCCAGCAGCTTCCGACAGTTCCTACGGAATGAGCAGTTCTTC.

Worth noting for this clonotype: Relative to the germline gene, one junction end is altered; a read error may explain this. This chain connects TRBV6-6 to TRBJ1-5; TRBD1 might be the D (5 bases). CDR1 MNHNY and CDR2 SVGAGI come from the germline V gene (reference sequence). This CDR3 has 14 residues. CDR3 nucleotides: TGTGCTAGCAGTTACGGGGGAAGTAATGAGCCCCAGCATTTT. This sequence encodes CASSYGGSNEPQHF.

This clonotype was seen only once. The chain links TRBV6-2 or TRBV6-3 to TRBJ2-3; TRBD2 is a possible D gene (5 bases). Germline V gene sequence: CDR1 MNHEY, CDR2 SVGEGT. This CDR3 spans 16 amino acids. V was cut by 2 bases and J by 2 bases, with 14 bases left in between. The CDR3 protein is CASSYPGGSNTDTQYF. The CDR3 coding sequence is TGTGCCAGCAGTTACCCGGGCGGGTCTAACACAGATACGCAGTATTTT.

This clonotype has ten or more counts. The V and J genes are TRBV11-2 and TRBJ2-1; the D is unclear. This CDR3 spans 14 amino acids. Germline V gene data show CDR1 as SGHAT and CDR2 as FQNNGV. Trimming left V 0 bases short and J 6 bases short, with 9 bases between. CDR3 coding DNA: TGTGCCAGCAGCTTAGAAAGGACGACCAATGAGCAGTTCTTC. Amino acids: CASSLERTTNEQFF. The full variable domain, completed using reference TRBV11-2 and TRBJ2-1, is EAGVAQSPRYKIIEKRQSVAFWCNPISGHATLYWYQQILGQGPKLLIQFQNNGVVDDSQLPKDRFSAERLKGVDSTLKIQPAKLEDSAVYLCASSLERTTNEQFFGPGTRLTVL.

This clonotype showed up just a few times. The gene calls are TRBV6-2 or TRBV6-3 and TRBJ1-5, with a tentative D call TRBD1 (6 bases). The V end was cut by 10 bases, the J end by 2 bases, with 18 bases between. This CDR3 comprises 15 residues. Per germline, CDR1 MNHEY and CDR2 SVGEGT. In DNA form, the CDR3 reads TGTGCCACCTTATCGTATGCAGGGGGCAATCAGCCCCAGCATTTT. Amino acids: CATLSYAGGNQPQHF.

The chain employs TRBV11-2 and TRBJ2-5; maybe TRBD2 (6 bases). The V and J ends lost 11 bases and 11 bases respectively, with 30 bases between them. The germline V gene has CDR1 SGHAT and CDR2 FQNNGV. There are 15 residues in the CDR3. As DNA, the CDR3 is TGTGCCGGGATGCCGTTGGGGGGAGAACAAAATGAGCAGTACTTC. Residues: CAGMPLGGEQNEQYF.

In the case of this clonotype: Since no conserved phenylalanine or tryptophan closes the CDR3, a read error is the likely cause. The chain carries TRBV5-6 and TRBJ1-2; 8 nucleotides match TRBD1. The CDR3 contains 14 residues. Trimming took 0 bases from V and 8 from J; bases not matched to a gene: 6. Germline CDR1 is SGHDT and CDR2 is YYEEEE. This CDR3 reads CASSLGDRGGGYTL. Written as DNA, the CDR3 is TGTGCCAGCAGCTTGGGTGACAGGGGAGGCGGCTACACCTTA.

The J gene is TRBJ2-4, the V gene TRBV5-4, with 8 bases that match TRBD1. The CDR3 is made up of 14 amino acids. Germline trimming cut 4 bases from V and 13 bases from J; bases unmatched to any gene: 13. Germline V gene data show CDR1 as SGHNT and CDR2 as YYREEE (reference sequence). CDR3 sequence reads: CASSQPNRGSIQYF. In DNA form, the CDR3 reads TGTGCCAGCAGCCAACCCAACAGGGGGAGCATCCAGTACTTC.

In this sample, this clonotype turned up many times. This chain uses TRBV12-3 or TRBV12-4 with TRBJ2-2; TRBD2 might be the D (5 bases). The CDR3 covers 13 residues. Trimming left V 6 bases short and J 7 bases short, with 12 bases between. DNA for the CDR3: TGTGCCAGCAGGGAACTAGTTGTCGGGGAGCTGTTTTTT. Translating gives CASRELVVGELFF.

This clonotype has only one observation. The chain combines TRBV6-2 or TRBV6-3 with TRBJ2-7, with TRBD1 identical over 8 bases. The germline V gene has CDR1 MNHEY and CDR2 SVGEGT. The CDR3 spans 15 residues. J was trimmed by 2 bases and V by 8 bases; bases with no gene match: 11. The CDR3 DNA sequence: TGTGCCAGCTCCCCCCCGGGACAGGACCCCTACGAGCAGTACTTC. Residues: CASSPPGQDPYEQYF.

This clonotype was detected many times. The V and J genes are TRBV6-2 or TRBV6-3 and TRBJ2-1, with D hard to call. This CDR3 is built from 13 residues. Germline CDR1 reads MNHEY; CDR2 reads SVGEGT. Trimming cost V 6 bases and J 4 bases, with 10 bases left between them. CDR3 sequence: CASSALRYNEQFF. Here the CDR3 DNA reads TGTGCCAGCAGCGCTTTAAGGTACAATGAGCAGTTCTTC.

The CDR3 nucleotides read TGTGCCAGCAATGAATACCGCCATGAGCAGTTCTTC. This encodes CASNEYRHEQFF. This rearrangement joins TRBV6-2 or TRBV6-3 to TRBJ2-1, with unresolved D. The CDR3 spans 12 residues. Germline V gene data show CDR1 as MNHEY and CDR2 as SVGEGT. The V end was cut by 7 bases, the J end by 8 bases, with 12 bases between.